Given below is one T cell receptor (beta chain) in context. The data are from a study of blood T cell repertoires in COVID-19. Looking at the study overall: T cells, B-cell-depleted T cells, or PBMCs provided the cDNA or gDNA that served as material.

Source study methods: Reference gene primers were amplified, and this amplification served to estimate nucleated cell counts. Assay: immunoSEQ multiplex PCR; the TCRdb copy retains only in-frame clones and omits some. The V and J calls and clone size were taken over from that table, and D and trimming were inferred from the DNA. Of 78,000 or so clones in the sample, roughly four fifths are singletons; the top ten hold roughly 9%. Germline assignment: CDR1 KGHDR and CDR2 SFDVKD. Trimming pared 0 bases from V and 7 bases from J, leaving 11 bases between. This CDR3 spans 14 amino acids. What was sequenced was peripheral blood. The chain links TRBV24-1 to TRBJ1-2, with D maybe TRBD1 (5 bases). The TCR originated in a human donor in a cohort sampled during active COVID-19. The CDR3 sequence: CATSDLRGLSGYTF. In DNA form, the CDR3 reads TGTGCCACCAGTGATTTGAGGGGTCTGAGTGGCTACACCTTC.